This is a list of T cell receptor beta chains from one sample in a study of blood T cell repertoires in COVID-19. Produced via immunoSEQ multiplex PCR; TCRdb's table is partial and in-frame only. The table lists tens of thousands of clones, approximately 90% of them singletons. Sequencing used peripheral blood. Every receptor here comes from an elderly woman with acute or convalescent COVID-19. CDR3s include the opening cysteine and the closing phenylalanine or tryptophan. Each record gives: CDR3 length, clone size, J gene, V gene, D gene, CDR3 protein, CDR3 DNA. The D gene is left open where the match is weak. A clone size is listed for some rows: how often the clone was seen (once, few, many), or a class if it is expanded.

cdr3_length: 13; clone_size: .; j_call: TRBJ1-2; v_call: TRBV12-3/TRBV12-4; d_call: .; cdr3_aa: CASSLQGNYGYTF; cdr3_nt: TGTGCCAGCAGCTTACAGGGTAACTATGGCTACACCTTC
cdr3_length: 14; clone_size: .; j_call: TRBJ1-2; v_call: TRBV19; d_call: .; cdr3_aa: CASSSQVDSYGYTF; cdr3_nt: TGTGCCAGTAGTAGTCAGGTGGACAGCTATGGCTACACCTTC
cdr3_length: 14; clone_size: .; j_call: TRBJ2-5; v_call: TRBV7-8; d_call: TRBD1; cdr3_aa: CASSSRDRDETQYF; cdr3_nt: TGTGCCAGCAGCTCCCGGGACAGGGATGAGACCCAGTACTTC
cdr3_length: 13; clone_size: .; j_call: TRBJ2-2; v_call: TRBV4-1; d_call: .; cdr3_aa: CANKGENTGELFF; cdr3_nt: TGCGCCAACAAAGGGGAGAACACCGGGGAGCTGTTTTTT
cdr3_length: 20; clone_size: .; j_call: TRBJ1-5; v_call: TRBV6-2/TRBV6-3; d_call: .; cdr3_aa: CASSSGAAGGRTYSNQPQHF; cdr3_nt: TGTGCCAGCAGTTCAGGGGCCGCCGGAGGACGTACCTATAGCAATCAGCCCCAGCATTTT
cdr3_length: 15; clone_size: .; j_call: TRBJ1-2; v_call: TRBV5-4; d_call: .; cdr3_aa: CASSLVEGPIWGYTF; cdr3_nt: TGTGCCAGCAGCTTGGTCGAGGGCCCCATTTGGGGCTACACCTTC
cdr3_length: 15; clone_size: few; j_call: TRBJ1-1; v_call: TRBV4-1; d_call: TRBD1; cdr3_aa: CASSHHTGVGTEAFF; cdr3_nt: TGCGCCAGCAGCCATCACACAGGGGTTGGGACTGAAGCTTTCTTT
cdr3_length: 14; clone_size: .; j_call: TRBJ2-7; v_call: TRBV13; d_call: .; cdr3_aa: CASSLGGRSDEQYF; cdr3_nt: TGTGCCAGCAGCTTAGGTGGTAGGAGCGACGAGCAGTACTTC
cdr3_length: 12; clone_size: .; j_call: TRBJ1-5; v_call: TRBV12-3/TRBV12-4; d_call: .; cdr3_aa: CASSFVGQLQHF; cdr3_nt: TGTGCCAGCAGTTTTGTCGGACAGTTGCAGCATTTT
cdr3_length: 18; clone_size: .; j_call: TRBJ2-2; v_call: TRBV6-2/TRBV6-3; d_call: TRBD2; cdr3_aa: CASSSLTSGRAYTGELFF; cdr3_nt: TGTGCCAGCAGTTCCCTGACTAGCGGGAGGGCGTACACCGGGGAGCTGTTTTTT
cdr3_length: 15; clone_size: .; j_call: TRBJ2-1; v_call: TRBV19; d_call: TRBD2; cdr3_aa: CASMVSRAGGGEQFF; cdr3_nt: TGTGCCAGTATGGTGTCCCGAGCGGGAGGAGGTGAGCAGTTCTTC
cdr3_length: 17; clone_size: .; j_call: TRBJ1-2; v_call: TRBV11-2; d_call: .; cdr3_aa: CASSLDLWQGPSYGYTF; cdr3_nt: TGTGCCAGCAGCTTAGATCTCTGGCAGGGGCCTTCCTATGGCTACACCTTC
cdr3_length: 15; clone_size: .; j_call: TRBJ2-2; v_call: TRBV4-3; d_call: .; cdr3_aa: CASSQRRIVTGELFF; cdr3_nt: TGCGCCAGCAGCCAACGGAGGATAGTCACCGGGGAGCTGTTTTTT
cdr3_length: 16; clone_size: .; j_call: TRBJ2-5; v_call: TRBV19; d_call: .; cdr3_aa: CASSIVSAEYQETQYF; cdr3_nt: TGTGCCAGTAGTATAGTTAGCGCGGAGTACCAAGAGACCCAGTACTTC
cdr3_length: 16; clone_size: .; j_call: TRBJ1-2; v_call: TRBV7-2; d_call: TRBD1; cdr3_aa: CASSFRRGTGDYGYTF; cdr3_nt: TGTGCCAGCAGCTTCCGCCGGGGGACAGGCGATTATGGCTACACCTTC
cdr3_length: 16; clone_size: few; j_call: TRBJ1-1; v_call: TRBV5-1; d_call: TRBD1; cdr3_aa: CASSSGQGVLNTEAFF; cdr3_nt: TGCGCCAGCAGCTCGGGACAGGGGGTTTTGAACACTGAAGCTTTCTTT
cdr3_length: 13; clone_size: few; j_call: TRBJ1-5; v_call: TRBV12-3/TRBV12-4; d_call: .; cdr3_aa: CASNGVSNQPQHF; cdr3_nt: TGTGCCAGCAACGGTGTAAGCAATCAGCCCCAGCATTTT
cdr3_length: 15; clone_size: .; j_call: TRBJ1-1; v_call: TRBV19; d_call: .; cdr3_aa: CASSIGTAMNTEAFF; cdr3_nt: TGTGCCAGTAGTATAGGGACAGCAATGAACACTGAAGCTTTCTTT
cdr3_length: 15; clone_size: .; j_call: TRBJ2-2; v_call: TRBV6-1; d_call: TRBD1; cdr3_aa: CASSEVRGQNGELFF; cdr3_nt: TGTGCCAGCAGTGAAGTGAGGGGGCAGAACGGGGAGCTGTTTTTT
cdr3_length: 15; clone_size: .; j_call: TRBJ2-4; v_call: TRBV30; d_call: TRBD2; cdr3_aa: CAWSRGGASKNIQYF; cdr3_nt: TGTGCCTGGAGTCGCGGGGGGGCATCCAAAAACATTCAGTACTTC
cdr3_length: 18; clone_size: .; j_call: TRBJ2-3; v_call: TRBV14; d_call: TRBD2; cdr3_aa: CASSTGTSWTSVFYTQYF; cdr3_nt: TGTGCCAGCAGTACAGGGACCTCTTGGACTAGCGTTTTTTATACGCAGTATTTT
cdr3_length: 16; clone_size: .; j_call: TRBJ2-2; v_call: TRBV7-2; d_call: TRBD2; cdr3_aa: CASSFGASGSPGELFF; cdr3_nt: TGTGCCAGCAGCTTCGGGGCTAGCGGGAGTCCCGGGGAGCTGTTTTTT
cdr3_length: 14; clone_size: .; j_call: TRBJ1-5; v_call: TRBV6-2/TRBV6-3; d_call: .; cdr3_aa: CASSYGQGLQPQHF; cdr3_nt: TGTGCCAGCAGTTACGGGCAGGGTCTTCAGCCCCAGCATTTT
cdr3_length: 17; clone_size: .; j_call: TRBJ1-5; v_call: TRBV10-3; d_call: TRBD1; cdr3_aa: CAISGGQGDASNQPQHF; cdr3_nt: TGTGCCATCAGTGGAGGACAGGGGGACGCCAGCAATCAGCCCCAGCATTTT
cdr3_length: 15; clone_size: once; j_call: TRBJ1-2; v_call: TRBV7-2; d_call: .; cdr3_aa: CASSLAAGDWGGYTF; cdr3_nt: TGTGCCAGCAGCTTAGCGGCCGGGGATTGGGGTGGCTACACCTTC
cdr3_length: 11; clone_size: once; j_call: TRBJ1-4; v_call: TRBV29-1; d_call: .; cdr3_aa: CSVKLHEKLFF; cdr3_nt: TGCAGCGTCAAACTGCATGAAAAACTGTTTTTT
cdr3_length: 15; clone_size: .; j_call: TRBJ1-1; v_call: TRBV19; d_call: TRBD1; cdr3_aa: CATKGRDSKDTEAFF; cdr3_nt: TGTGCCACCAAAGGCCGGGACAGCAAGGACACTGAAGCTTTCTTT
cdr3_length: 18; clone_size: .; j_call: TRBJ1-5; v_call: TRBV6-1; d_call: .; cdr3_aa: CASSEVRGDQHTNQPQHF; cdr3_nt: TGTGCCAGCAGTGAAGTTCGGGGGGACCAGCACACCAATCAGCCCCAGCATTTT
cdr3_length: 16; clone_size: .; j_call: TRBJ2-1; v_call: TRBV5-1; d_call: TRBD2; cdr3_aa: CASSLGGSGGYNEQFF; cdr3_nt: TGCGCCAGCAGCTTGGGTGGTAGCGGGGGTTACAATGAGCAGTTCTTC
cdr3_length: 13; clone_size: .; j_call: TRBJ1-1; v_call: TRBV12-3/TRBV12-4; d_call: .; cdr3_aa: CASSFSGGTEAFF; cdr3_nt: TGTGCCAGCAGTTTTTCGGGGGGCACTGAAGCTTTCTTT
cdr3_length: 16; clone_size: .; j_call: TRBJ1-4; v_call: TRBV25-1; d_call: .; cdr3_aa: CASSEMKHSTNEKLFF; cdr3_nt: TGTGCCAGCAGTGAGATGAAGCATTCAACTAATGAAAAACTGTTTTTT
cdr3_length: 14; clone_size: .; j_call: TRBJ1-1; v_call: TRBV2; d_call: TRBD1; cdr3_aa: CASRLQGAGTEAFF; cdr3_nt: TGTGCCAGCAGGCTACAGGGGGCAGGAACTGAAGCTTTCTTT
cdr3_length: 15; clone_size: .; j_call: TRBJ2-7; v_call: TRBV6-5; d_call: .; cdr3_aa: CASSRTGTAGHEQYF; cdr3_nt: TGTGCCAGCAGTCGTACCGGGACAGCGGGCCACGAGCAGTACTTC
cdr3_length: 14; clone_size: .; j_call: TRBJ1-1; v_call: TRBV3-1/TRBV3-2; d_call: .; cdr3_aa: CASSSRGGNTEAFF; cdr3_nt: TGTGCCAGCAGCTCCCGGGGAGGGAACACTGAAGCTTTCTTT
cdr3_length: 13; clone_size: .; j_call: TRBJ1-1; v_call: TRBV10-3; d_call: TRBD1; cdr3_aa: CAIRTGMNTEAFF; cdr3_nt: TGTGCCATAAGGACAGGGATGAACACTGAAGCTTTCTTT
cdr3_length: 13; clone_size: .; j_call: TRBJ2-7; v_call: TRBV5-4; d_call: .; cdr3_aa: CASSTSGVYEQYF; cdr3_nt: TGTGCCAGCAGCACTTCAGGGGTCTACGAGCAGTACTTC
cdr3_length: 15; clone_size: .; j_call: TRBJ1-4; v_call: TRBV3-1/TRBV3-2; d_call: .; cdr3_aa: CASSSHQVNNEKLFF; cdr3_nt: TGTGCCAGCAGCTCCCACCAGGTGAATAATGAAAAACTGTTTTTT
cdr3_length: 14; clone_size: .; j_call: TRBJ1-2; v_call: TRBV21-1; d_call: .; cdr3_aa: CASSKRGVKYGYTF; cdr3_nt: TGTGCCAGCAGCAAAAGAGGCGTAAAGTATGGCTACACCTTC
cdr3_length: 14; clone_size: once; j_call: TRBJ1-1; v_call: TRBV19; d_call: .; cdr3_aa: CASSGHLPEVEAFF; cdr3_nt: TGTGCCAGTAGTGGCCACCTCCCGGAGGTTGAAGCTTTCTTT